The present entry profiles one T cell receptor (beta chain) with its context. What it recognizes is unknown. The sample is drawn from a study of vaccination effects on CD4 cells after COVID-19. Study at large: Specimens were obtained from a couple of convalescent patients 16 days and one week prior to vaccination.

Study outcomes and limitations: Few convalescent patients were included, and no early post-infection timepoints were sampled. In convalescents, spike-reactive clones (those seen post-vaccine) were mainly new vaccine-induced clones.

Using immunoSEQ multiplex PCR, the repertoire was profiled, and TCRdb retains in-frame clones only, with some absent. This table holds about 46,000 clones, 70% to 75% found once. J lost 4 bases, V lost 5 bases, and 5 bases had no gene match. Germline assignment: CDR1 SGHTA and CDR2 FQGNSA. There are 13 residues in the CDR3. Having been cultured for ten to eleven days, the cells underwent CD4+ T cell isolation. Sequencing used CD4+ T cells from PBMCs cultured without peptide, obtained before COVID-19 vaccination. The chain combines TRBV7-2 with TRBJ2-7, with 7 positions matching TRBD2. The sequence derives from a human donor who had a prior SARS-CoV-2 infection. The CDR3 DNA is TGTGCCAGCAGCCTCGGGGAGGGGTACGAGCAGTACTTC. Translating gives CASSLGEGYEQYF.